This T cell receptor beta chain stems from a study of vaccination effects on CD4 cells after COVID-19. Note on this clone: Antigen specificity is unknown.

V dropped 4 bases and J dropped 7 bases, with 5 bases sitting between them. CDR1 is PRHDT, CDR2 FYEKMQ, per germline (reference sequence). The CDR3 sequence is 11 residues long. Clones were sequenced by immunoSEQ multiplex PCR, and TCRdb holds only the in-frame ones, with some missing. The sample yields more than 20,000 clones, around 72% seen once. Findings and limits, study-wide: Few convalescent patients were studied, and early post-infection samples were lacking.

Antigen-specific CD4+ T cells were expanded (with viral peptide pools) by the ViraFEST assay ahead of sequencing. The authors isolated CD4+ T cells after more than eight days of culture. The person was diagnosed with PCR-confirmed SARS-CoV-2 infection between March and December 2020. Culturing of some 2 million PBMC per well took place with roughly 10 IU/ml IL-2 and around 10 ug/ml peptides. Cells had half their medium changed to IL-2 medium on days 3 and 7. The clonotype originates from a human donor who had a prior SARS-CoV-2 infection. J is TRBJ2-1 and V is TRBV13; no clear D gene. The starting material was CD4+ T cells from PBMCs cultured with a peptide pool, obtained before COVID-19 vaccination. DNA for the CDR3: TGTGCCAGCAGCTGGAAGAATGAGCAGTTCTTC. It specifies CASSWKNEQFF.